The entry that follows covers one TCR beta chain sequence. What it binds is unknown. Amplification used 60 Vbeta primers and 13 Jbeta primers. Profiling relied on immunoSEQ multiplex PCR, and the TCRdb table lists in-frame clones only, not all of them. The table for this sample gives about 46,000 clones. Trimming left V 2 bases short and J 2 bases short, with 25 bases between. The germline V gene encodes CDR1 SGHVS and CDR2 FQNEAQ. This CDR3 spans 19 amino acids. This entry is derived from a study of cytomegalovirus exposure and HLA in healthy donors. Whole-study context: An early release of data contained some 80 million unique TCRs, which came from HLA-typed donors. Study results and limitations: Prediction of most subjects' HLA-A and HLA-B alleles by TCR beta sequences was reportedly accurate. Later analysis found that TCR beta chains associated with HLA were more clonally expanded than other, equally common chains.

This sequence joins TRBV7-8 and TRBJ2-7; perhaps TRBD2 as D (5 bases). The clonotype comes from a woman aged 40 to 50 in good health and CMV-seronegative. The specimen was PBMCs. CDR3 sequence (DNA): TGTGCCAGCAGCTTACTGCCGACCGGGCGGGCCGAGTCCCCCTACGAGCAGTACTTC. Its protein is CASSLLPTGRAESPYEQYF.